This TCR beta chain was captured in a study of radiation and T cells in renal cell carcinoma. General study results and limits: Top tumor clonotypes rose in blood 2 weeks post-radiation, then contracted. Baseline intratumoral clonotype presence is unknown without pretreatment biopsies.

The repertoire was sequenced with immunoSEQ multiplex PCR; TCRdb's copy has only in-frame clones and lacks some. The table lists approximately 92,000 clones, around four fifths of them singletons, with just under 9.5% in the top ten. Note on this clone: Antigen: not known.

V gave up 4 bases and J gave up 4 bases, with 19 bases separating them. The CDR3 totals 16 residues. The germline V gene encodes CDR1 SGHRS and CDR2 YFSETQ. Stated time point: blood 4 weeks post-SBRT, at nephrectomy. Specified treatment: 15 Gy SBRT to primary tumor, nephrectomy 4 weeks later. Nephrectomy followed 15 Gy stereotactic body radiation by 4 weeks. The tumor was a clear cell renal cell carcinoma. J is TRBJ2-3 and V is TRBV5-1; a possible D gene is TRBD1 (9 bases). This TCR was sampled from a man over 45 with renal cell carcinoma. The sample here was blood, taken from a patient whose treatment included radiotherapy and nephrectomy. The CDR3 nucleotides read TGCGCCAGCAGCCCGGGGGGGACAGGGCCCGCAGATACGCAGTATTTT. As protein: CASSPGGTGPADTQYF.